A selection of T cell receptor beta chains follows, all from one sample in a study of T cells after yellow fever vaccination. In TCRdb, the 5' RACE reads were re-called with MiXCR into one record per CDR3 protein. The sample lists roughly 300,000 distinct CDR3 sequences, roughly 8.6% occurring once. The sequencing here drew on PBMCs, taken about 49 days after the first yellow fever vaccination. Every receptor here comes from a man between 18 and 29 years old who received the YFV17D yellow fever vaccine. Both conserved end residues are part of each CDR3. The D gene is left open where the match is weak. Clone size, where shown, is once, few, many, or a class for clones that have expanded.

V	size	J	D	DNA	CDR3
TRBV12-3/TRBV12-4	few	TRBJ2-7	.	TGTGCCAGCAGTTTAGGAATATACGAGCAGTACTTC	CASSLGIYEQYF
TRBV7-9	few	TRBJ2-3	.	TGTGCCAGCAGCTTCCAACATTCGAGCACAGATACGCAGTATTTT	CASSFQHSSTDTQYF
TRBV18	few	TRBJ2-5	.	TGTGCCAGCTCACTCGCTAGCGACCAAGAGACCCAGTACTTC	CASSLASDQETQYF
TRBV19	.	TRBJ1-6	TRBD1	TGTGCCGGCTACTGCTCGACAGGGGATAAAAACTATAATTCACCCCTCCACTTT	CAGYCSTGDKNYNSPLHF
TRBV12-3/TRBV12-4	few	TRBJ1-2	.	TGTGCCAGCAGTTTATACCGATTCTATGGCTACACCTTC	CASSLYRFYGYTF
TRBV4-3	few	TRBJ1-5	.	TGCGCCAGCAGCTCGATCCAGGGTAGTCAGCCCCAGCATTTT	CASSSIQGSQPQHF
TRBV10-3	.	TRBJ1-3	.	TGTGCCACCACGCCCGGGGCTGGAAACACCATATATTTT	CATTPGAGNTIYF
TRBV5-1	.	TRBJ1-4	TRBD1	TGCGCCAGCTCAGTCGGACAGGCCGATAAACTGTTTTTT	CASSVGQADKLFF
TRBV20-1	few	TRBJ2-3	.	TGCAGTGCTAGAGGTATGACTACGCAGTATTTT	CSARGMTTQYF
TRBV4-2	.	TRBJ2-3	TRBD2	TGTGCCAGCAGCCAAGATATAGGCGGGGGGGCAGATACGCAGTATTTT	CASSQDIGGGADTQYF
TRBV12-3/TRBV12-4	.	TRBJ1-5	TRBD1	TGTGCCAGCAGTTCCGGGACAGGGGGCTTCGGTCAGCCCCAGCATTTT	CASSSGTGGFGQPQHF
TRBV12-3/TRBV12-4	.	TRBJ2-3	.	TGTGCCACTGAGAGGGGAGAGGCTAGCACAGATACGCAGTATTTT	CATERGEASTDTQYF
TRBV7-2	.	TRBJ1-1	TRBD1	TGTGCCAGCAGCTTATTCCAGGGGGCGCCGGGCACTGAAGCTTTCTTT	CASSLFQGAPGTEAFF
TRBV7-9	.	TRBJ1-3	.	TGTGCCAGCAGCTTAGACGACTCTGGAAACACCATATATTTT	CASSLDDSGNTIYF
TRBV28	few	TRBJ1-5	.	TGTGCCAGCATCAAATTACAGGGATGGCCCCAGCATTTT	CASIKLQGWPQHF
TRBV3-1	many	TRBJ2-2	.	TGTGCCAGCAGTCGCCAGGGCGGGGAGCTGTTTTTT	CASSRQGGELFF
TRBV7-8	.	TRBJ1-1	.	TGTGCCAGCAGCTTAGCGCTAAACTTAAACACTGAAGCTTTCTTT	CASSLALNLNTEAFF
TRBV11-2	few	TRBJ1-6	TRBD1	TGTGCCAGCAGCACCGGGACAGGATATAATTCACCCCTCCACTTT	CASSTGTGYNSPLHF
TRBV28	.	TRBJ2-3	.	TGTGCCATAGGGGGATTACCCCCAGATACGCAGTATTTT	CAIGGLPPDTQYF
TRBV7-2	few	TRBJ2-3	.	TGTGCCAGCAGCTCGACCTACACAGATACGCAGTATTTT	CASSSTYTDTQYF
TRBV6-1	many	TRBJ1-4	.	TGTGCCAGCAGGGGACAAACTAATGAAAAACTGTTTTTT	CASRGQTNEKLFF
TRBV7-2	.	TRBJ2-5	.	TGTGCCAGCAGCTTCAATGGGCTAGAGACCCAGTACTTC	CASSFNGLETQYF
TRBV4-3	.	TRBJ2-1	TRBD2	TGCGCCAGCAGCACCCGGACTAGCGGGCCCAATGAGCAGTTCTTC	CASSTRTSGPNEQFF
TRBV5-1	many	TRBJ2-1	TRBD1	TGCGCCAGCAGACTCACAGGGGTGGACAATGAGCAGTTCTTC	CASRLTGVDNEQFF
TRBV12-3/TRBV12-4	few	TRBJ2-5	TRBD1	TGTGCCAGCAGTTCTTGGACAGGGGAGGGGGAGACCCAGTACTTC	CASSSWTGEGETQYF
TRBV20-1	many	TRBJ2-7	TRBD1	TGCAGTGCTAGGACAGGGACCTACGAGCAGTACTTC	CSARTGTYEQYF
TRBV20-1	.	TRBJ2-5	.	TGCAGTGCTTCCGCGGACTCGTACCAAGAGACCCAGTACTTC	CSASADSYQETQYF
TRBV5-1	few	TRBJ2-1	TRBD1	TGCGCCAGCAGCGAAGGACAGGGGGCGTTTAATGAGCAGTTCTTC	CASSEGQGAFNEQFF
TRBV5-1	few	TRBJ1-2	.	TGCGCCAGCAGCTTCGGGGGGCTGGATTATGGCTACACCTTC	CASSFGGLDYGYTF
TRBV5-1	.	TRBJ2-7	TRBD2	TGCGCCAGCAGCTTGGCTCTAGCGGGGGAAATATACGAGCAGTACTTC	CASSLALAGEIYEQYF
TRBV5-4	.	TRBJ2-3	.	TGTGCCAGCAGCTGGACCTTAGGGCCAGATACGCAGTATTTT	CASSWTLGPDTQYF
TRBV11-3	.	TRBJ2-5	.	TGTGCCAGCAGCTGGGACTACCAAGAGACCCAGTACTTC	CASSWDYQETQYF
TRBV4-3	few	TRBJ2-1	.	TGCGCCAGCAGCCAAGATCTAACAGTGTCCTACAATGAGCAGTTCTTC	CASSQDLTVSYNEQFF
TRBV20-1	many	TRBJ2-5	.	TGCAGTGCTAGACCGGGACACCTCCAAGAGACCCAGTACTTC	CSARPGHLQETQYF
TRBV5-1	.	TRBJ2-4	.	TGCGCCAGCAGCTTGGACATTTTCGCCGAGGGGGTTTCCAAAAACATTCAGTACTTC	CASSLDIFAEGVSKNIQYF
TRBV18	.	TRBJ1-1	.	TGTGCCAGCTCACCATCCCGGGGGGACAATTGGGTAGTCGCTGAAGCTTTCTTT	CASSPSRGDNWVVAEAFF
TRBV10-3	.	TRBJ2-3	.	TGTGCCATCAGCGAACGGGATACGCAGTATTTT	CAISERDTQYF